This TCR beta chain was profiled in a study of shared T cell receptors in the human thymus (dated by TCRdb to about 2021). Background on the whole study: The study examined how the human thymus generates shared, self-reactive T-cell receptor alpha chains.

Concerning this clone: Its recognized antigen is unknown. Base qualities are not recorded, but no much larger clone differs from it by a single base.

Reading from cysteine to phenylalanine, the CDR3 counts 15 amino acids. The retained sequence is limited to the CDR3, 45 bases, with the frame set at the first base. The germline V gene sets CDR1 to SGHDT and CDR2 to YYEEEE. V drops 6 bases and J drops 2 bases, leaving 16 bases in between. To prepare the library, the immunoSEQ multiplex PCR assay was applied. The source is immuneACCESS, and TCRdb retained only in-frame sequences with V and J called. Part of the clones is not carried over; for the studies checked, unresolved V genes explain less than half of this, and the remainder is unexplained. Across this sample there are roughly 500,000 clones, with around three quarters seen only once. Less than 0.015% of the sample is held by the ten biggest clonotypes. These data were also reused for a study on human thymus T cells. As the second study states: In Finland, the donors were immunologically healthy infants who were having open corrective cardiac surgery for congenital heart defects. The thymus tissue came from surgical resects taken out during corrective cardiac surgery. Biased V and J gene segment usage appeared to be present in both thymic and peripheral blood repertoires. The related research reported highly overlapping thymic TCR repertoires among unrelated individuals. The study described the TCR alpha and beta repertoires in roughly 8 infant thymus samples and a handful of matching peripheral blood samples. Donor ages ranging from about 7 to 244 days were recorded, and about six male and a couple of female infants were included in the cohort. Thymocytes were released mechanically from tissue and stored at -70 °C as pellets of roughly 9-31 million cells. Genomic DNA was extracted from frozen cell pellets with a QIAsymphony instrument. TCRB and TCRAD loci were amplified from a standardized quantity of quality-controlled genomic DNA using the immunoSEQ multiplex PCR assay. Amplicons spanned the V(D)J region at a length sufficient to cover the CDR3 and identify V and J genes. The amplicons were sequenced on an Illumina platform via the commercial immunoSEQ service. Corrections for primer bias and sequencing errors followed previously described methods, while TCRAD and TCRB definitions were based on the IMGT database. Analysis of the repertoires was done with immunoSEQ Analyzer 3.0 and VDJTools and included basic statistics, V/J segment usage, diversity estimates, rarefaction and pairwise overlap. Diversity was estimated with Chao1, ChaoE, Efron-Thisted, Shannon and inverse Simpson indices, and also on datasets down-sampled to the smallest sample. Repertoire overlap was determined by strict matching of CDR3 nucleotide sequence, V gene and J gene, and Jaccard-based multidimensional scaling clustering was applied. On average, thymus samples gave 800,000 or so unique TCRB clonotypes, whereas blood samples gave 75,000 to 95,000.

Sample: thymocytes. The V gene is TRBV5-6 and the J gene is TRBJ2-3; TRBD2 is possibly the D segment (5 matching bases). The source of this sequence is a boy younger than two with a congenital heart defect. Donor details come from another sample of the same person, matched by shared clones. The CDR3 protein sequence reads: CASISWRYNTDTQYF. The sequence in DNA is TGTGCCAGCATTAGCTGGAGGTACAACACAGATACGCAGTATTTT.